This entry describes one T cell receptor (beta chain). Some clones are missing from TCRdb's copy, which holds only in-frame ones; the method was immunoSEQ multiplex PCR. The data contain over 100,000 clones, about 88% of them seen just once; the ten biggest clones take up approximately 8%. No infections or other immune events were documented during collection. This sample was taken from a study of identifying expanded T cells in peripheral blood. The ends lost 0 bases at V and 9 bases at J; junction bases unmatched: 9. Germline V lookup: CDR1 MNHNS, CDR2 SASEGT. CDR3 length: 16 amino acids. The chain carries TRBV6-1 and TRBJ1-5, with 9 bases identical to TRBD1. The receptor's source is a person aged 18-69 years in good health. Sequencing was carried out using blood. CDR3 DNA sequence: TGTGCCAGCAGTGAAGCCCTGGGACAGGGCGGGGGGCCCCAGCATTTT. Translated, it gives CASSEALGQGGGPQHF.